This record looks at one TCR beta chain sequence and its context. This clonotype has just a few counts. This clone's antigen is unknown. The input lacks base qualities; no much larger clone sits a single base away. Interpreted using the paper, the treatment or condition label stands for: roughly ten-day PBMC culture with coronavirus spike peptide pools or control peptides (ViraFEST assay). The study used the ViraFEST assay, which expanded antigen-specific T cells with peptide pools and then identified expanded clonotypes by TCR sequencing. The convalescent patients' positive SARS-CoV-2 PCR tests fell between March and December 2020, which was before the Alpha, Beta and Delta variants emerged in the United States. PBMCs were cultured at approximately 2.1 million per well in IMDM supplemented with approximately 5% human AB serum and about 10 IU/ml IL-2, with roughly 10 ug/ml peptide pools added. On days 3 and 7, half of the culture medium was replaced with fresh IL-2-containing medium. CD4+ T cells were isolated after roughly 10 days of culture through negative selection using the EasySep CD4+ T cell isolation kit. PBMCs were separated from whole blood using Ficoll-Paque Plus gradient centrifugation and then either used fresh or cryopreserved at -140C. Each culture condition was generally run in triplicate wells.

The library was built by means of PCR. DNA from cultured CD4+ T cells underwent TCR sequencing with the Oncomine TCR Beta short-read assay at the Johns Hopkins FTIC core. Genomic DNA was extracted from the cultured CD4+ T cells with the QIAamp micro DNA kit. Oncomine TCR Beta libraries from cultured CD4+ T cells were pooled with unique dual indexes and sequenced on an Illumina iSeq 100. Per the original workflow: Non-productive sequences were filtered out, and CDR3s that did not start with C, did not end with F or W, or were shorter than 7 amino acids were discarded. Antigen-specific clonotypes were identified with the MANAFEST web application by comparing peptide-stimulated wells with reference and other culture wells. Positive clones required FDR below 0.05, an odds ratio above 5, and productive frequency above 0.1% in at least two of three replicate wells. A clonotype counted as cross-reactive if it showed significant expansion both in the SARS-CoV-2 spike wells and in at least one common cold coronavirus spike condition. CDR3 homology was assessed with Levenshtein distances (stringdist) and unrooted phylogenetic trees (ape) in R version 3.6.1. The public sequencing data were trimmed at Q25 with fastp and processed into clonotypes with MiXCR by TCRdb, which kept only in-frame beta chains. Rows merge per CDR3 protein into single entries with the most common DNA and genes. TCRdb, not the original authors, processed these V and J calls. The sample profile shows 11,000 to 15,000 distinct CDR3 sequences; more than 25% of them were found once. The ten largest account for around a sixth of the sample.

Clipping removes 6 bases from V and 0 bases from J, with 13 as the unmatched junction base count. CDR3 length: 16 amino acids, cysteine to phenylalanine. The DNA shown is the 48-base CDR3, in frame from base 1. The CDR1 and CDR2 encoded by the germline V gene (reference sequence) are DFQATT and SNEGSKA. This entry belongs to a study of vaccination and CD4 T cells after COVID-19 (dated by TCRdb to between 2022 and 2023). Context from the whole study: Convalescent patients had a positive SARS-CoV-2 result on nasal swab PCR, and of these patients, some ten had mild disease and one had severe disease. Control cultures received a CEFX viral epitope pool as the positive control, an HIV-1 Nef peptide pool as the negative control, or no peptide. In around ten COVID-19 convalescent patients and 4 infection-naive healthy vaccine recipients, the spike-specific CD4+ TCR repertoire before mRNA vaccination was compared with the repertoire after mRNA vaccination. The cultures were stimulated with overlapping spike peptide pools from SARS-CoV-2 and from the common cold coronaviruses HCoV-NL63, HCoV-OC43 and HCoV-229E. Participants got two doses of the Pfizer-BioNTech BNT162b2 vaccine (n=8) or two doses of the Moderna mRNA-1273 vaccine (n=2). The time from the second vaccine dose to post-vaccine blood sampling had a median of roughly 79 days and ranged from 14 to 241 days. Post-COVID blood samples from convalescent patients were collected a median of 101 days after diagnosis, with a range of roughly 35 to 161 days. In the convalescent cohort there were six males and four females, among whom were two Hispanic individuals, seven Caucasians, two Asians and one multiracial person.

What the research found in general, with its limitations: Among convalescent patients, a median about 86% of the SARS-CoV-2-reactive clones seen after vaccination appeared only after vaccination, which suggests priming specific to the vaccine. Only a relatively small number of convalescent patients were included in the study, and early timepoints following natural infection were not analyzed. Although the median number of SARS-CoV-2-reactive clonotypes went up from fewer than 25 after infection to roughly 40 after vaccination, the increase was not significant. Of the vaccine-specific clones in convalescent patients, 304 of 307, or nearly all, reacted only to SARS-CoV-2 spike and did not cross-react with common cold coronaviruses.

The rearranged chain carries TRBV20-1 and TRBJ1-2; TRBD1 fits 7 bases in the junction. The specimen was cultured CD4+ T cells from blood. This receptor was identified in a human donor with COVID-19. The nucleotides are TGCAGTGCCAGCACCCTAGGGGGCTCGGCTAACTATGGCTACACCTTC. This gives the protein CSASTLGGSANYGYTF.